This T cell receptor beta chain is from a study of shared clonotypes between healthy human individuals. At the level of the study: Per donor, three plates held CD4 naive cells, three held CD4 memory, two held CD8 naive and one held CD8 memory. Notes on the study in general: Generally, naive subsets came out with larger estimated richness than memory subsets.

Concerning this clone: Antigen: not known.

This table comes from immunoSEQ multiplex PCR, and its TCRdb copy is limited to in-frame clones, with some not included. This table has over a million clones, approximately 98.5% appearing once. CDR3 size: 16 residues. Germline V lookup: CDR1 SGHTA, CDR2 FQGNSA. V was shortened by 1 base and J by 1 base, with 11 bases between the two germline ends. Adult Caucasians living in Nashville, Tennessee made up all of the donors. The chain uses TRBV7-2 and TRBJ1-3; no reliable D call. The receptor was isolated from a young man in good health. Sequenced input: naive CD4+ T cells sorted from blood. The subset denotes: CD45RA+ positively selected. Written as DNA, the CDR3 is TGTGCCAGCAGCTTAGTAGCGGCCGGGTCTGGAAACACCATATATTTT. Amino acid sequence: CASSLVAAGSGNTIYF.